This TCR beta chain comes out of a study of early T cells in non-severe SARS-CoV-2 infection. This CDR3 contains 13 residues. Trimming took 1 base from V and 6 from J, leaving 10 bases between them. Germline-derived CDR1 and CDR2 are SGHAT and FQNNGV. This clonotype appeared many times. A single record per CDR3 protein comes from TCRdb applying MiXCR to the 5' RACE reads. The sample contains roughly 61,000 distinct CDR3 sequences, 11% of which appear only once. The specimen sequenced was whole blood. This rearrangement joins TRBV11-2 to TRBJ2-7; D ambiguous. The clonotype was recovered from an adult who was a healthcare worker with PCR-confirmed SARS-CoV-2 infection or an uninfected control (not recorded which). Written as DNA, the CDR3 is TGTGCCAGCAGCTTAGGGGTGGGCCCCGAGCAGTACTTC. This sequence encodes CASSLGVGPEQYF. The whole variable domain, filled in from reference TRBV11-2 and TRBJ2-7, reads EAGVAQSPRYKIIEKRQSVAFWCNPISGHATLYWYQQILGQGPKLLIQFQNNGVVDDSQLPKDRFSAERLKGVDSTLKIQPAKLEDSAVYLCASSLGVGPEQYFGPGTRLTVT.